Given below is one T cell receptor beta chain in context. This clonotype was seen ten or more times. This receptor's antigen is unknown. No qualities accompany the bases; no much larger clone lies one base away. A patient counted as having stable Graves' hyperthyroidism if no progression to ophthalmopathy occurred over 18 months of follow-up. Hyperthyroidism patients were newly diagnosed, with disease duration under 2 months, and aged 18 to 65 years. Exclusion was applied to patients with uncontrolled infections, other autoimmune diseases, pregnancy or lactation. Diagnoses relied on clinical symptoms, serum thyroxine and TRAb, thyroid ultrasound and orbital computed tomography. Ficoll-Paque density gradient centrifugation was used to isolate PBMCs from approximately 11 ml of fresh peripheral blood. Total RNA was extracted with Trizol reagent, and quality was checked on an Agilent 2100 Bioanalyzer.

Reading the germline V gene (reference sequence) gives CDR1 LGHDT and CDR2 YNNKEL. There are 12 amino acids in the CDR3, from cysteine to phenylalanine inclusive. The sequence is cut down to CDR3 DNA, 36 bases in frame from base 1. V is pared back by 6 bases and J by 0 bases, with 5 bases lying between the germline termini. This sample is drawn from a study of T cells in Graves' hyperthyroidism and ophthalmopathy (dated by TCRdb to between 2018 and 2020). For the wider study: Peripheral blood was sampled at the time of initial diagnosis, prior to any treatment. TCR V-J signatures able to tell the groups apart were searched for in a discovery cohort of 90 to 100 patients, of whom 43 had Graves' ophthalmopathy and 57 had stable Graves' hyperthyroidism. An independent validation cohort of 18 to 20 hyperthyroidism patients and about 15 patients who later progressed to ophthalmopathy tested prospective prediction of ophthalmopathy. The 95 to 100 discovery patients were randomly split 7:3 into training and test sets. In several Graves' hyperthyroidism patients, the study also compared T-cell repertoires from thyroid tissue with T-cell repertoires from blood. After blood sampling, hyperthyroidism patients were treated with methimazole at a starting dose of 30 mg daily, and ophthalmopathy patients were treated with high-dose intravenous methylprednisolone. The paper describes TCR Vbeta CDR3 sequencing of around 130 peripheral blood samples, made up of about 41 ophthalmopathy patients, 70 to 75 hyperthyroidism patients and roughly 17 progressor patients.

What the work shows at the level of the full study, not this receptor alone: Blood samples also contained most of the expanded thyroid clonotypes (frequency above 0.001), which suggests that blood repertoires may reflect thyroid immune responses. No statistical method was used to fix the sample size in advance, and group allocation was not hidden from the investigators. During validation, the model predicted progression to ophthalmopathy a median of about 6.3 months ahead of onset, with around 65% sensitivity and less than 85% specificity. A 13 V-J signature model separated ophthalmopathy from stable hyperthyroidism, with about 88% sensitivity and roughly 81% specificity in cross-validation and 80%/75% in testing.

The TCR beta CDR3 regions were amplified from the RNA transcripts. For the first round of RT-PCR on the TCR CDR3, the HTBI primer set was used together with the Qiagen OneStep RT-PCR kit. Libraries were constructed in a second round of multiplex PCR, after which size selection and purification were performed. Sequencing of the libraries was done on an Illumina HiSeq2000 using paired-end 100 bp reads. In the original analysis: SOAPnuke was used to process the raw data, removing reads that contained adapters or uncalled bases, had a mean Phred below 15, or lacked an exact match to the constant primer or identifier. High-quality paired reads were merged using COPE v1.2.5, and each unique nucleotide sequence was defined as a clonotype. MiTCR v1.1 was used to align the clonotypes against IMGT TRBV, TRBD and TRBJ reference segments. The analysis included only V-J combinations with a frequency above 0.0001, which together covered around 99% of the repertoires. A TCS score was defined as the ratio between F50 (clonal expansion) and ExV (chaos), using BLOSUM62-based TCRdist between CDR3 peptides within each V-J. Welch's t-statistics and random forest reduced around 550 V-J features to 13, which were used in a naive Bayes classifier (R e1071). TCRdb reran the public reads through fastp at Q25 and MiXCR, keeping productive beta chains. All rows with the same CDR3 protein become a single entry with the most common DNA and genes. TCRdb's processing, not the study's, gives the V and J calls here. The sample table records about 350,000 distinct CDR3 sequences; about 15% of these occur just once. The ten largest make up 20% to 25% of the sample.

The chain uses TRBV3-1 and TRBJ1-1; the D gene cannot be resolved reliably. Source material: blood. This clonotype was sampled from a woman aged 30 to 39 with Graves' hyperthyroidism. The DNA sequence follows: TGTGCCAGCAGATCCATGAACACTGAAGCTTTCTTT. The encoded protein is CASRSMNTEAFF.